The 12 T cell receptor beta chains below were found in one sample sequenced in a study of blood T cell repertoires in COVID-19. The protocol was immunoSEQ multiplex PCR, while the TCRdb copy is restricted to in-frame clones and leaves out a portion. The table includes fewer than 150,000 clones, around nine tenths detected once. The material sequenced was peripheral blood. The origin of the receptors is a woman between 40 and 50 years old with acute or convalescent COVID-19.

The chain couples TRBV4-1 to TRBJ1-5; D is unclear. The germline gives CDR1 MGHRA, CDR2 YSYEKL. The CDR3 spans 15 residues. V was clipped by 0 bases and J by 6 bases, with 12 bases between them. CDR3 region: CASSQDWRGGQPQHF. The CDR3 DNA sequence: TGCGCCAGCAGCCAAGATTGGCGGGGTGGTCAGCCCCAGCATTTT.

The chain couples TRBV5-8 to TRBJ2-1; 13 bases are a match to TRBD2. CDR1 and CDR2 from the germline V gene are SGHTS and YDEGEE. The CDR3 covers 15 residues. V was pared by 3 bases and J by 5 bases, with 2 bases of the junction left unmatched. The CDR3 nucleotides are TGTGCCAGCAGCTGGGGGACTAGCGGGAACAATGAGCAGTTCTTC. This codes for CASSWGTSGNNEQFF.

This clone was found once. The chain links TRBV6-1 to TRBJ1-2, with a possible D match to TRBD1 (6 bases). The CDR3 covers 15 residues. The V gene lost 0 bases and the J gene lost 5 bases, with 13 bases spanning the gap. Germline loops: CDR1 MNHNS, CDR2 SASEGT. The DNA of the CDR3 is TGTGCCAGCAGTGAAGCGCTTCGACAGGATTATGGCTACACCTTC. Translating it yields CASSEALRQDYGYTF.

The chain couples TRBV9 to TRBJ1-5; no clear D gene. Trimming pared 6 bases from V and 7 bases from J, leaving 11 bases between. Germline CDR1 and CDR2: SGDLS and YYNGEE. CDR3 length: 12 amino acids. The CDR3 DNA sequence: TGTGCCAGCACCCTTGACGGGCAGCCCCAGCATTTT. Its protein product is CASTLDGQPQHF.

This clone was seen a handful of times. The J gene is TRBJ1-4, the V gene TRBV28; TRBD1 matches 7 bases. V shed 5 bases and J 6 bases; nucleotides not matched to a gene: 6. CDR1 and CDR2 (germline): MDHEN, SYDVKM. The CDR3 consists of 14 residues. CDR3 amino acids: CASSTEGAYEKLFF. The CDR3 DNA reads TGTGCCAGCAGTACTGAGGGGGCCTATGAAAAACTGTTTTTT.

J is TRBJ1-1 and V is TRBV18; D uncertain. The CDR3 has 15 amino acids. Germline V gene data show CDR1 as KGHSH and CDR2 as LQKENI. V was cut by 0 bases and J by 5 bases, with 13 bases left in between. The CDR3 nucleotides are TGTGCCAGCTCACCACCAAACAGAGGAGGGACTGAAGCTTTCTTT. It yields the protein CASSPPNRGGTEAFF.

The J gene is TRBJ1-5, the V gene TRBV19, with D maybe TRBD1 (6 bases). The V gene lost 5 bases and the J gene lost 3 bases, with 14 bases spanning the gap. The CDR3 consists of 15 residues. The germline CDR1 and CDR2 sequences are LNHDA and SQIVND (reference sequence). The CDR3 DNA follows: TGTGCCAGTAGTGCCGACAGGTATAACAATCAGCCCCAGCATTTT. Amino acid sequence: CASSADRYNNQPQHF.

This CDR3 reads CASRMTGNGAYEQYF. The CDR3 bases are TGTGCCAGTAGGATGACAGGGAATGGAGCCTACGAGCAGTACTTC. The chain has TRBV19 and TRBJ2-7; 7 bases are shared with TRBD1. The CDR3 is 15 residues long. Per germline, CDR1 LNHDA and CDR2 SQIVND (reference sequence). Unmatched junction bases numbered 10, after V lost 6 bases and J lost 2 bases.

This rearrangement joins TRBV3-1 (or the pseudogene TRBV3-2) to TRBJ1-1, with D unclear. V dropped 1 base and J dropped 3 bases, with 6 bases sitting between them. The CDR3 contains 13 residues. Germline V CDR1 and CDR2: LGHDT, YNNKEL (reference sequence). CDR3 loop: CASSQALYTEAFF. The CDR3 DNA is TGTGCCAGCAGCCAAGCCTTATACACTGAAGCTTTCTTT.

Concerning this clone itself: The junction departs from germline at one end; a sequencing error may be responsible. The chain is built from TRBV11-1 and TRBJ1-2; tentatively, D is TRBD1 (5 bases). The CDR3 totals 12 residues. Germline loops: CDR1 SGHAT, CDR2 FQDESV (reference sequence). CDR3 sequence reads: CASSPGRRGSAF. CDR3 DNA: TGTGCCAGCAGCCCCGGCCGGAGGGGCAGCGCCTTC.

The gene calls are TRBV19 and TRBJ2-6; D may be TRBD2 (5 bases). The germline CDR1 and CDR2 sequences are LNHDA and SQIVND (reference sequence). This CDR3 contains 15 residues. V was clipped by 8 bases and J by 3 bases, with 14 bases between them. The CDR3 DNA follows: TGTGCCAGTGCATCCCGGGGTTTTGGGGCCAACGTCCTGACTTTC. It translates to CASASRGFGANVLTF.

The V gene is TRBV7-9, the J gene TRBJ2-7; a weak D match, TRBD2 (5 bases). Trimming cost V 5 bases and J 3 bases, with 11 bases left between them. CDR3 length: 13 amino acids. Germline lookup yields CDR1 SEHNR and CDR2 FQNEAQ (reference sequence). The CDR3 here is CASSPERDYEQYF. Written as DNA, the CDR3 is TGTGCCAGCAGCCCCGAGAGGGACTACGAGCAGTACTTC.